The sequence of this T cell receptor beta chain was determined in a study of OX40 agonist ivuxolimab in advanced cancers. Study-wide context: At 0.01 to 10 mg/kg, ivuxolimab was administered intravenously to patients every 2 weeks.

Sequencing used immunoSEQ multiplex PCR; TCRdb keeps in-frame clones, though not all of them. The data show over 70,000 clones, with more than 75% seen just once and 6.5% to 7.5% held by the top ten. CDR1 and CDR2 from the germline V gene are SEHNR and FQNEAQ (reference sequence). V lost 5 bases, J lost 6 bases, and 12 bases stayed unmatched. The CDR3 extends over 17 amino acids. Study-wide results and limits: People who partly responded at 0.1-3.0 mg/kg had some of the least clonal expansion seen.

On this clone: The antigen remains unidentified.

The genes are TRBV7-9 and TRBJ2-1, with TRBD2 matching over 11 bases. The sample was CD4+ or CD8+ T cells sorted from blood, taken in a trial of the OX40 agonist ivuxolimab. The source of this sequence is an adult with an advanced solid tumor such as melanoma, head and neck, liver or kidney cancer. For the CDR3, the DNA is TGTGCCAGCAGCCCCAGGCGGCTAGCGGGAGGCCGCAATGAGCAGTTCTTC. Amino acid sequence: CASSPRRLAGGRNEQFF.